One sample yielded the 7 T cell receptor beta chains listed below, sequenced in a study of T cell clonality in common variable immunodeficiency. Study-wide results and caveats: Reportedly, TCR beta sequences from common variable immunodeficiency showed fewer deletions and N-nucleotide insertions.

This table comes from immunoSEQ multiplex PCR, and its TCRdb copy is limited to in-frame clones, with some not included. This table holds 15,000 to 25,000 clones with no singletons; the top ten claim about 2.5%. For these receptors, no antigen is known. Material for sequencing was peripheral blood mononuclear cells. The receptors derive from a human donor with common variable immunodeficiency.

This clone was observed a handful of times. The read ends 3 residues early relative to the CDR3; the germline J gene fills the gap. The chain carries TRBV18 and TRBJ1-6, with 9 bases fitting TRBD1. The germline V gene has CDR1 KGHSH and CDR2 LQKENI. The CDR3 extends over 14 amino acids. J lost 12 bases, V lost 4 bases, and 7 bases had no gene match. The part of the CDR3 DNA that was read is TGTGCCAGCTCACGGGACAGGGCCGATGGACCC. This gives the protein CASSRDRADGP. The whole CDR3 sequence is CASSRDRADGPLHF.

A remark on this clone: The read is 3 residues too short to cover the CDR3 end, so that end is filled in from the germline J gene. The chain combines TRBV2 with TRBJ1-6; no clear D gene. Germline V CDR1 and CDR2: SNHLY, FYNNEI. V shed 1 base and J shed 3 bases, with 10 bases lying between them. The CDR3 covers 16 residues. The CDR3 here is CASSEDSPVYNSPLHF. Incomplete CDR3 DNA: TGTGCCAGCAGTGAAGACAGCCCGGTCTATAATTCACCC.

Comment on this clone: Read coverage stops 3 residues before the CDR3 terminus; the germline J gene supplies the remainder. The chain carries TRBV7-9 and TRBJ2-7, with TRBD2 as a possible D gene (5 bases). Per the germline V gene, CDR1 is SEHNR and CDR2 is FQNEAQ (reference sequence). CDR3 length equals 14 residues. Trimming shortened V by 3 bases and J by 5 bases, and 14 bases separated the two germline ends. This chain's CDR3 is CASSLIASSHEQYF. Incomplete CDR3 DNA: TGTGCCAGCAGCTTGATAGCTAGCAGCCACGAG.

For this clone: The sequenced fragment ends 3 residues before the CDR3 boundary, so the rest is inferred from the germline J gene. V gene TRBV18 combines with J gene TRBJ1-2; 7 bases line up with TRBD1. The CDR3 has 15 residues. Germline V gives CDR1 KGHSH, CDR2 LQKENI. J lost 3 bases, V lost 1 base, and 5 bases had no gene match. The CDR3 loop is CASSPRDSRYYGYTF. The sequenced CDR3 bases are TGTGCCAGCTCACCACGGGACAGCCGTTACTATGGC.

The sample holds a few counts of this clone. The sequenced part of the CDR3 DNA is TGTGCCAGCAGCTTAGAGGGGCGGTATGGC. Translation: CASSLEGRYG. The complete CDR3 sequence is CASSLEGRYGYTF. The chain combines TRBV7-2 with TRBJ1-2, with D possibly TRBD1 on 5 matching bases. The read comes to an end 3 residues before the CDR3 does, leaving the germline J gene to fill in the end. The CDR3 sequence is 13 residues long. V shed 1 base and J shed 5 bases, with 8 bases lying between them. Germline V CDR1 and CDR2: SGHTA, FQGNSA. Full variable domain (missing parts from reference TRBV7-2 and TRBJ1-2): GAGVSQSPSNKVTEKGKDVELRCDPISGHTALYWYRQSLGQGLEFLIYFQGNSAPDKSGLPSDRFSAERTGGSVSTLTIQRTQQEDSAVYLCASSLEGRYGYTFGSGTRLTVV.

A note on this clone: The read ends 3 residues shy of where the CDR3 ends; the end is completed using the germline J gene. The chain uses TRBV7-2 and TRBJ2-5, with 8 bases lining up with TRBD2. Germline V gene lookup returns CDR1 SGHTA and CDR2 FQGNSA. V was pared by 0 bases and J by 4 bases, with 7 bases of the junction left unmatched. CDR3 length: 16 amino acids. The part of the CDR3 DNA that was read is TGTGCCAGCAGCTTAGCTGGGGCGGGGGGTGGAGAGACC. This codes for CASSLAGAGGGET. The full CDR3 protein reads CASSLAGAGGGETQYF. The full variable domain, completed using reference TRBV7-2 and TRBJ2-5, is GAGVSQSPSNKVTEKGKDVELRCDPISGHTALYWYRQSLGQGLEFLIYFQGNSAPDKSGLPSDRFSAERTGGSVSTLTIQRTQQEDSAVYLCASSLAGAGGGETQYFGPGTRLLVL.

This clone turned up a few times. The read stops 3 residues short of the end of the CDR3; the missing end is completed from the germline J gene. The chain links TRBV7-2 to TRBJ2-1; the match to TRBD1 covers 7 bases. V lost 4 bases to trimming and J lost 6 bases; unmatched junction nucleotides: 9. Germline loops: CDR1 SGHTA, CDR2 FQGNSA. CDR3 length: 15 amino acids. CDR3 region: CASSYGDSLVNEQFF. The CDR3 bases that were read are TGTGCCAGCAGCTACGGGGACAGTTTGGTCAATGAG.